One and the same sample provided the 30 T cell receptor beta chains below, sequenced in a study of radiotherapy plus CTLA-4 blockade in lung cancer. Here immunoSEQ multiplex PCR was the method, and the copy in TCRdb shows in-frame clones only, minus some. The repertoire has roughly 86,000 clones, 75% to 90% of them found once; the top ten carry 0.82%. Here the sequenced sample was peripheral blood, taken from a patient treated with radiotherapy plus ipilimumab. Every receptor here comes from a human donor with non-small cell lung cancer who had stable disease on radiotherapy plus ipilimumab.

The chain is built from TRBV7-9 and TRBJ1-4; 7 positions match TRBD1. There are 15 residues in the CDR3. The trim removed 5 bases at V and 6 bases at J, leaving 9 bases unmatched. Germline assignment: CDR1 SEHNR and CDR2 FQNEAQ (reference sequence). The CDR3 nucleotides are TGTGCCAGCAGCATGGCGACAGGGAAGGATGAAAAACTGTTTTTT. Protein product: CASSMATGKDEKLFF.

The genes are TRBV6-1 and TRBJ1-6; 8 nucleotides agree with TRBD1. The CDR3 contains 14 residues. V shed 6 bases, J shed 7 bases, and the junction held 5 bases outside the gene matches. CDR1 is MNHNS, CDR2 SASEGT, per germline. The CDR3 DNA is TGTGCCAGCAGAAAGACAGGGGCGAATTCACCCCTCCACTTT. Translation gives CASRKTGANSPLHF.

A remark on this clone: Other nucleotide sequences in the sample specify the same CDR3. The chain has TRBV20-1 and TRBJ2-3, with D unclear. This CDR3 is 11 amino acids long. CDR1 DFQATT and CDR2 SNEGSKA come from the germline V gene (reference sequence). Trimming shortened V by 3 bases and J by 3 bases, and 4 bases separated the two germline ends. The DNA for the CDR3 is TGCAGTGCTAGCAGGACAGATACGCAGTATTTT. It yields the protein CSASRTDTQYF.

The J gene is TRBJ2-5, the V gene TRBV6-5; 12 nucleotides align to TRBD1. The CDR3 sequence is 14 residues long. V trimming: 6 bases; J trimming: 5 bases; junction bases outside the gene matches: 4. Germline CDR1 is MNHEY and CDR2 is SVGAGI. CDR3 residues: CASRGTGGGETQYF. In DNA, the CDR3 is TGTGCCAGCAGGGGGACAGGGGGCGGGGAGACCCAGTACTTC.

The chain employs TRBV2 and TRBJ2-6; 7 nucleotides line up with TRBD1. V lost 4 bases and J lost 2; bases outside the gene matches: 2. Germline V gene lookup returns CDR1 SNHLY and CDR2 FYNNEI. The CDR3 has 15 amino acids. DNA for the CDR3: TGTGCCAGCAGTGGGCAGGGGGCTGGGGCCAACGTCCTGACTTTC. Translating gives CASSGQGAGANVLTF.

CDR3 residues: CASSSRVIQETQYF. The CDR3 DNA reads TGTGCCAGCAGTTCCCGGGTCATCCAAGAGACCCAGTACTTC. The V call is TRBV6-5, the J call TRBJ2-5; D uncertain. The V gene's germline CDR1 is MNHEY and CDR2 SVGAGI. The ends were cut back, 4 bases at V and 1 base at J, with 10 bases in the middle. This CDR3 is 14 amino acids long.

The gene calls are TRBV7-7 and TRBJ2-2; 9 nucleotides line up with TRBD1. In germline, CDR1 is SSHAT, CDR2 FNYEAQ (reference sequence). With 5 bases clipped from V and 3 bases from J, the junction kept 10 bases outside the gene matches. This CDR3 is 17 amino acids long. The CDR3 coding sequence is TGTGCCAGCAGCGAGGGACAGGGACGAGGGTACACCGGGGAGCTGTTTTTT. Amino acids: CASSEGQGRGYTGELFF.

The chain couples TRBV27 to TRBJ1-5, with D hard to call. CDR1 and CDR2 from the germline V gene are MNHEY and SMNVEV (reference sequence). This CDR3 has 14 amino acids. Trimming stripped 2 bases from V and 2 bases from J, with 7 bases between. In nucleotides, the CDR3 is TGTGCCAGCAGTTTAAGGGAGCGCAATCAGCCCCAGCATTTT. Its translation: CASSLRERNQPQHF.

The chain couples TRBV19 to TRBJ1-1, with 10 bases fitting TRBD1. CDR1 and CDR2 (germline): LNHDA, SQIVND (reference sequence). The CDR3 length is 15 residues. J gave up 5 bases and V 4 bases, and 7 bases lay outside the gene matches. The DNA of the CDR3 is TGTGCCAGTAGTACCTCCGGGACAGGGGTAACTGAAGCTTTCTTT. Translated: CASSTSGTGVTEAFF.

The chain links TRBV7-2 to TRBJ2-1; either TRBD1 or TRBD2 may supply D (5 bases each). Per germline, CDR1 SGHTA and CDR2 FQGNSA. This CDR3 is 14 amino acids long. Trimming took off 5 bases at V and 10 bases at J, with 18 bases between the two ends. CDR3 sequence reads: CASSLGPGPGEQFF. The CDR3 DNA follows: TGTGCCAGCAGCCTGGGACCCGGCCCAGGGGAGCAGTTCTTC.

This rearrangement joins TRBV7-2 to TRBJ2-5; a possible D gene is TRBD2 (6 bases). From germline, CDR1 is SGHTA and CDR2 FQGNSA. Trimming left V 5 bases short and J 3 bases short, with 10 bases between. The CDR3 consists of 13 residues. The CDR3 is CASSKTSKETQYF. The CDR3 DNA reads TGTGCCAGCAGCAAAACTAGCAAAGAGACCCAGTACTTC.

In DNA form, the CDR3 reads TGTGCCAGCTCACCTGGGACACTCCTCTCCTACAATGAGCAGTTCTTC. Translation gives CASSPGTLLSYNEQFF. V usage is TRBV18 and J usage is TRBJ2-1, with a weak D call TRBD1 (6 bases). CDR1 is KGHSH and CDR2 is LQKENI in the germline V gene. Trimming shortened V by 3 bases and J by 0 bases, and 12 bases separated the two germline ends. The CDR3 loop spans 16 amino acids.

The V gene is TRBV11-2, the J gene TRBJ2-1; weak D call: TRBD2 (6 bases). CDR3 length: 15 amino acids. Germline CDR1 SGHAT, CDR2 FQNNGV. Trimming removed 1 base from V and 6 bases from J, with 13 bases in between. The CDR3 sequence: CASSLGAGLPNEQFF. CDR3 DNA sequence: TGTGCCAGCAGCTTAGGAGCGGGTCTACCCAATGAGCAGTTCTTC.

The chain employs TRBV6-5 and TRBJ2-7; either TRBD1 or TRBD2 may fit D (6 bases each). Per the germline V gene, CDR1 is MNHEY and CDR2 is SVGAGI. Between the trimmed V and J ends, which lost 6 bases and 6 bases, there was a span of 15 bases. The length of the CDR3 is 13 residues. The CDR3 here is CASRRDKGGEQYF. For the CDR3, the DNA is TGTGCCAGCAGGCGGGACAAAGGAGGCGAGCAGTACTTC.

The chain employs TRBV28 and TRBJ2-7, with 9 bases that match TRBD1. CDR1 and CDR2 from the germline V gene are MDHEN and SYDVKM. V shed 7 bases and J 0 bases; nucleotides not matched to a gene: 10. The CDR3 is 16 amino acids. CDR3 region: CASTSPGTGRSYEQYF. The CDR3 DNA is TGTGCCAGCACTTCCCCCGGGACAGGGCGCTCCTACGAGCAGTACTTC.

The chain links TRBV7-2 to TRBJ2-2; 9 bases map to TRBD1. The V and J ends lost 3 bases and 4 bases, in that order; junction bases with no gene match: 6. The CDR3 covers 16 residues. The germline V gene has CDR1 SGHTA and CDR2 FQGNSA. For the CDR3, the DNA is TGTGCCAGCAGCTTGGGCCGGGACAGGGCCACCGGGGAGCTGTTTTTT. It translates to CASSLGRDRATGELFF. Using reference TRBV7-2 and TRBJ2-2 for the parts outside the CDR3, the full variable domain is GAGVSQSPSNKVTEKGKDVELRCDPISGHTALYWYRQSLGQGLEFLIYFQGNSAPDKSGLPSDRFSAERTGGSVSTLTIQRTQQEDSAVYLCASSLGRDRATGELFFGEGSRLTVL.

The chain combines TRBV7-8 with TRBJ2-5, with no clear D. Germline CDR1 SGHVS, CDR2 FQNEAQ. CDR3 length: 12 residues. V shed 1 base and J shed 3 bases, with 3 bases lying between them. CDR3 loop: CASSLGEETQYF. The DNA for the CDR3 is TGTGCCAGCAGCTTAGGGGAAGAGACCCAGTACTTC. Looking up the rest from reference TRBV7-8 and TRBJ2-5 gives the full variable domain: GAGVSQSPRYKVAKRGQDVALRCDPISGHVSLFWYQQALGQGPEFLTYFQNEAQLDKSGLPSDRFFAERPEGSVSTLKIQRTQQEDSAVYLCASSLGEETQYFGPGTRLLVL.

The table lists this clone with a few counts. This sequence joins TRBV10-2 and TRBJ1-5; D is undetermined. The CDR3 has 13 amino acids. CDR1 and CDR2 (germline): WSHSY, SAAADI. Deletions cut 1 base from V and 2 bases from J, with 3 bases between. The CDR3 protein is CASSELGNQPQHF. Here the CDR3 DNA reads TGCGCCAGCAGTGAGTTAGGCAATCAGCCCCAGCATTTT.

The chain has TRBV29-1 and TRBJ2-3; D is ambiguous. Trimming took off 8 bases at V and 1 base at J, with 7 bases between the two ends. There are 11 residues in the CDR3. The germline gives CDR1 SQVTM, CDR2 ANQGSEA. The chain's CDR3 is CSSLRTDTQYF. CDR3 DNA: TGCAGCTCCCTGCGCACAGATACGCAGTATTTT.

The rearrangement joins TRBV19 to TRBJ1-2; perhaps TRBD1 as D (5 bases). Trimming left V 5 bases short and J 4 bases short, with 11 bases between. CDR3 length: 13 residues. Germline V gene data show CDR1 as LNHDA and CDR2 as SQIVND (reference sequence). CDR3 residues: CASSGNRIYGYTF. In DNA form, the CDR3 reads TGTGCCAGTAGTGGGAACAGGATCTATGGCTACACCTTC.

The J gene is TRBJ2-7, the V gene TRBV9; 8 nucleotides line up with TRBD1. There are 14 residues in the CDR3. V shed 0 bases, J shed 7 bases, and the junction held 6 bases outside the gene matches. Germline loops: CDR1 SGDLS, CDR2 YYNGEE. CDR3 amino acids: CASSVGGQGVEQYF. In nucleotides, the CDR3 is TGTGCCAGCAGCGTAGGAGGACAGGGAGTAGAGCAGTACTTC.

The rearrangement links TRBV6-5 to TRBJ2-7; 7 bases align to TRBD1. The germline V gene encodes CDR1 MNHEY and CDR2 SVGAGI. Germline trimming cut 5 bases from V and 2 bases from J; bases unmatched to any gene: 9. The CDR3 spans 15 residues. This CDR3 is CASSTPWGQTYEQYF. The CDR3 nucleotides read TGTGCCAGCAGTACGCCCTGGGGACAGACCTACGAGCAGTACTTC.

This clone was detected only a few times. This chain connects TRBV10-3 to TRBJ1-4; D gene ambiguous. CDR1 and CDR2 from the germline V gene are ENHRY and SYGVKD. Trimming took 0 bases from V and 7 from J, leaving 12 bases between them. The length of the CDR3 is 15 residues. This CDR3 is CAISESVVFGEKLFF. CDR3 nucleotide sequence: TGTGCCATCAGTGAGTCTGTCGTTTTTGGTGAAAAACTGTTTTTT.

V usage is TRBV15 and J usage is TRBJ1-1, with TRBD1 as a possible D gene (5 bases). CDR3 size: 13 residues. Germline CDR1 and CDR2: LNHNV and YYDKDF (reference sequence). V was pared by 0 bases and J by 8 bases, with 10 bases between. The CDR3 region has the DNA TGTGCCACCAGCAGAGAGGGAAGGGACGAAGCTTTCTTT. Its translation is CATSREGRDEAFF.

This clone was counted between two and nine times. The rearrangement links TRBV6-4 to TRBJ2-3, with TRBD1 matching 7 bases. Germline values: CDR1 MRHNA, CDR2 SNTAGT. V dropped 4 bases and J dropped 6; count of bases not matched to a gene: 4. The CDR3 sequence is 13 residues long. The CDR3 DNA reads TGTGCCAGCAGTGTATCGACAGGGGATACGCAGTATTTT. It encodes CASSVSTGDTQYF.

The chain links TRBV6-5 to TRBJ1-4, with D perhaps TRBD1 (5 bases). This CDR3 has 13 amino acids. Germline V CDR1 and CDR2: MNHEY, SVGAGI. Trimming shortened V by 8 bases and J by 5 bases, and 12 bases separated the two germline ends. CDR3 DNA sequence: TGTGCCAGCGAGGGGACCGAGAATGAAAAACTGTTTTTT. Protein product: CASEGTENEKLFF.

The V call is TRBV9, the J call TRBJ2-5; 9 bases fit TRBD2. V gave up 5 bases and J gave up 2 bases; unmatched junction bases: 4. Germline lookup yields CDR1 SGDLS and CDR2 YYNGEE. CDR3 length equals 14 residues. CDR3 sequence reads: CASSTSGQQETQYF. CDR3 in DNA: TGTGCCAGCAGTACTAGCGGGCAACAAGAGACCCAGTACTTC.

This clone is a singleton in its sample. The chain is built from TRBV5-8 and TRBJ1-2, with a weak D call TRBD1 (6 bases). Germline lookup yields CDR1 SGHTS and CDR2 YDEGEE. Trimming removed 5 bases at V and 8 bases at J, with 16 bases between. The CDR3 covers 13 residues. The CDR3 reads CASSYRAMGGYTF. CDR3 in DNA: TGTGCCAGCAGTTACAGGGCCATGGGGGGCTACACCTTC.

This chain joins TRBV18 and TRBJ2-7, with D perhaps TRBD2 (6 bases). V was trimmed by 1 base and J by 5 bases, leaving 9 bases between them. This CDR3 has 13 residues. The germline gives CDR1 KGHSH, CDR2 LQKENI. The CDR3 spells CASSPQRRDEQYF. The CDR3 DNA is TGTGCCAGCTCACCACAGAGGAGGGACGAGCAGTACTTC.

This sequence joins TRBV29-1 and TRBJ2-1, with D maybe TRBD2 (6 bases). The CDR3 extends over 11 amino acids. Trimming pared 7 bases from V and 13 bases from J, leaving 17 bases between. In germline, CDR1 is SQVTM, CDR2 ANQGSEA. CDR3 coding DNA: TGCAGCGCCAATGGATGGGGGGTACAGTTCTTC. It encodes CSANGWGVQFF.